This entry is about one T cell receptor (beta chain). These data belong to a study of blood T cell repertoires in COVID-19. On the study more broadly: Sources were T cells, B-cell-depleted T cells, or PBMCs; the material itself was cDNA or gDNA.

The V gene's germline CDR1 is LNHDA and CDR2 SQIVND (reference sequence). This CDR3 has 16 residues. The V end was cut by 4 bases, the J end by 6 bases, with 20 bases between. As originally analysed: Cell counts per sample came from amplifying reference gene primers. Some clones are missing from TCRdb's copy, which holds only in-frame ones; the method was immunoSEQ multiplex PCR. V, J and clone size derive from that table, while D and trimming were established from the DNA sequence. This table holds roughly 390,000 clones, roughly 86% found once. The chain is built from TRBV19 and TRBJ2-3, with a possible D match to TRBD1 (6 bases). Input material: peripheral blood. The receptor's source is a young woman with COVID-19, enrolled during active disease. The CDR3 loop is CASSTPGAGGMDTQYF. CDR3 sequence (DNA): TGTGCCAGTAGTACCCCAGGGGCCGGAGGCATGGATACGCAGTATTTT.